Shown below are 10 T cell receptor beta chains from a single sample sequenced in a study of monozygotic twins with inflammatory bowel disease. TCRdb processed the 5' RACE reads again and assigns one entry to each CDR3 protein, with no DNA. The sample holds approximately 400,000 distinct CDR3 sequences. The sample was blood. The receptor set was obtained from a human donor with ulcerative colitis or Crohn's disease, or a healthy co-twin of an affected twin (not recorded which).

The CDR3 sequence is CASSYGLRVNTEAFF. The chain combines TRBV6-5 with TRBJ1-1. The V gene's germline CDR1 is MNHEY and CDR2 SVGAGI. This CDR3 is 15 amino acids long.

CDR3 loop: CASSPRQGSGYEQYF. The rearrangement uses TRBV18 and TRBJ2-7; TCRdb's D call of TRBD1 is untestable without DNA. This CDR3 contains 15 residues. Per germline, CDR1 KGHSH and CDR2 LQKENI.

The V call is TRBV6-2 or TRBV6-3, the J call TRBJ2-6. This CDR3 spans 16 amino acids. Germline loops: CDR1 MNHEY, CDR2 SVGEGT. CDR3 protein: CASSYAPSSGANVLTF.

V is TRBV28 and J is TRBJ2-4; TCRdb's D gene call, TRBD1, goes unchecked for lack of DNA. CDR1 and CDR2 from the germline V gene are MDHEN and SYDVKM. This CDR3 is 16 amino acids long. CDR3 region: CASSPTGAVAKNIQYF.

The CDR3 here is CASSLRAGDTEAFF. The J gene is TRBJ1-1, the V gene TRBV7-6; as DNA is missing, the TRBD1 call by TCRdb cannot be tested. The V gene's germline CDR1 is SGHVS and CDR2 FNYEAQ. This CDR3 contains 14 residues.

This sequence joins TRBV11-2 and TRBJ2-7; there is no DNA to check the TCRdb D call of TRBD1. The CDR3 contains 13 residues. Germline CDR1 is SGHAT and CDR2 is FQNNGV. CDR3: CASSRDRAAEQYF. Combining the CDR3 with reference TRBV11-2 and TRBJ2-7 gives the whole variable domain EAGVAQSPRYKIIEKRQSVAFWCNPISGHATLYWYQQILGQGPKLLIQFQNNGVVDDSQLPKDRFSAERLKGVDSTLKIQPAKLEDSAVYLCASSRDRAAEQYFGPGTRLTVT.

V usage is TRBV5-1 and J usage is TRBJ2-4; TCRdb lists TRBD1, though no DNA is available to test this call. The CDR3 length is 14 residues. Germline V gene sequence: CDR1 SGHRS, CDR2 YFSETQ. CDR3 sequence reads: CASSDGQGANIQYF. Filled out from reference TRBV5-1 and TRBJ2-4, the complete variable domain reads KAGVTQTPRYLIKTRGQQVTLSCSPISGHRSVSWYQQTPGQGLQFLFEYFSETQRNKGNFPGRFSGRQFSNSRSEMNVSTLELGDSALYLCASSDGQGANIQYFGAGTRLSVL.

The rearrangement uses TRBV21-1 and TRBJ1-5. TRBV21-1 is flagged as a pseudogene. The CDR3 loop spans 16 amino acids. CDR3 residues: CASSKEEGWSNQPQHF.

The genes are TRBV20-1 and TRBJ2-3; TCRdb picks TRBD1, but there is no DNA to check that call. The length of the CDR3 is 14 residues. Germline CDR1 is DFQATT and CDR2 is SNEGSKA (reference sequence). The CDR3 is CSAKAGTGVDTQYF.

The chain joins TRBV13 to TRBJ2-2; TCRdb's assignment of TRBD1 cannot be checked, as there is no DNA. In germline, CDR1 is PRHDT, CDR2 FYEKMQ (reference sequence). This CDR3 contains 14 residues. CDR3: CASNPQGATGELFF.